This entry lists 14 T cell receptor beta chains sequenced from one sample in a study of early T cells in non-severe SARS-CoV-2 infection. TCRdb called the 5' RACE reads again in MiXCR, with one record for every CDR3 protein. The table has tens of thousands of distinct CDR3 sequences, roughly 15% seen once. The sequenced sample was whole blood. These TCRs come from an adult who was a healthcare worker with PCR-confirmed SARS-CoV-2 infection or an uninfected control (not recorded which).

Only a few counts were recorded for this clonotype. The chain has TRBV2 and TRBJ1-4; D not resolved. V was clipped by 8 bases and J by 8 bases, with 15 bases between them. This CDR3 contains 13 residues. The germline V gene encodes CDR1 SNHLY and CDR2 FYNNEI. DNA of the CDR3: TGTGCCAGCCGAGGGTTGCAAGGGGAAAAACTGTTTTTT. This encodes CASRGLQGEKLFF. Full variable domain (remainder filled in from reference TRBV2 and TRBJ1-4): EPEVTQTPSHQVTQMGQEVILRCVPISNHLYFYWYRQILGQKVEFLVSFYNNEISEKSEIFDDQFSVERPDGSNFTLKIRSTKLEDSAMYFCASRGLQGEKLFFGSGTQLSVL.

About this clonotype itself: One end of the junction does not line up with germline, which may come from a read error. CDR3 DNA sequence: TGTGCCAGCAGTGAGGGTTGGCATCTAGTATCCAATCAGCAGTTCTTC. Residues: CASSEGWHLVSNQQFF. The genes are TRBV2 and TRBJ2-1, with D unclear. Looked up from germline, CDR1 is SNHLY and CDR2 is FYNNEI. The CDR3 consists of 16 residues.

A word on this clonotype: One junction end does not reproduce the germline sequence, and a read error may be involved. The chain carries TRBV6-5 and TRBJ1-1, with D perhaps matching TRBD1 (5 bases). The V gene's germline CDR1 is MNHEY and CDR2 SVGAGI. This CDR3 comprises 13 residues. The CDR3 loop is CASSGTGVTESFF. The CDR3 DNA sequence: TGTGCCAGCTCCGGGACCGGGGTTACTGAATCTTTCTTT.

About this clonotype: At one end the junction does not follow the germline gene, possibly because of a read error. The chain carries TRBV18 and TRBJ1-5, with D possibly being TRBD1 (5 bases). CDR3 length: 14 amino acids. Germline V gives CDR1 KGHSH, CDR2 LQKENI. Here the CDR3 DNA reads TGTGCCGGCTCACCAGGGTTAAGCAATCAGCCCCAGCATTTT. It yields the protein CAGSPGLSNQPQHF.

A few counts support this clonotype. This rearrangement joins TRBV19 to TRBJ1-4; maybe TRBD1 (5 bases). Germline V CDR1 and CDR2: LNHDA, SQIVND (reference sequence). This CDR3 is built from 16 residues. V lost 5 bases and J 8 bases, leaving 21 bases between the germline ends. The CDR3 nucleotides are TGTGCCAGTAGTGCCAGGGTGATGGGTGAGGAGGAAAAACTGTTTTTT. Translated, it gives CASSARVMGEEEKLFF.

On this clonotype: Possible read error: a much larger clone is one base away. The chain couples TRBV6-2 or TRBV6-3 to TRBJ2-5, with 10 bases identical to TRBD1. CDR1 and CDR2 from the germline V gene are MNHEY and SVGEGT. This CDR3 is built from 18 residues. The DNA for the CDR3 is TGTGCCAGCGGTTACTCATCGACGGGACAGGGGAGAAGGCGGACCCAGTACTTC. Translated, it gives CASGYSSTGQGRRRTQYF.

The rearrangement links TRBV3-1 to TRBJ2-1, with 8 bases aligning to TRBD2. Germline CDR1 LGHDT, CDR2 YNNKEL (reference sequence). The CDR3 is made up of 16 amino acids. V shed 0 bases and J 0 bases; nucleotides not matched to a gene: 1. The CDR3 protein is CASSQEGTSSYNEQFF. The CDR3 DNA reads TGTGCCAGCAGCCAAGAAGGGACTAGCTCCTACAATGAGCAGTTCTTC.

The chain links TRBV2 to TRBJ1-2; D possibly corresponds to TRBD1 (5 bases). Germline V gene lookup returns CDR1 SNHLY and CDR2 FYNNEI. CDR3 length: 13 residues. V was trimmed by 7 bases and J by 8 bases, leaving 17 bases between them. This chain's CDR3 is CASNFIGTEGYTF. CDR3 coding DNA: TGTGCCAGCAATTTCATAGGGACGGAAGGCTACACCTTC.

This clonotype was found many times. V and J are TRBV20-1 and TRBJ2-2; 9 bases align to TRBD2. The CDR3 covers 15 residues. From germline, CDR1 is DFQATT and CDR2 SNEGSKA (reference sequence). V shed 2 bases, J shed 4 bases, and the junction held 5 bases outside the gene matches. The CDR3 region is CSARKASGVTGELFF. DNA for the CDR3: TGCAGTGCTAGAAAAGCTAGCGGGGTCACCGGGGAGCTGTTTTTT.

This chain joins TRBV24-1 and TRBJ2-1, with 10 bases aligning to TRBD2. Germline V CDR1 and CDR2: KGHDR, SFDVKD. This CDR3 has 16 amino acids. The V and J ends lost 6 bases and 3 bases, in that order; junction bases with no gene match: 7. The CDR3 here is CATSTLAGENYNEQFF. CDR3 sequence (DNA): TGTGCCACCAGTACTCTAGCGGGGGAAAACTACAATGAGCAGTTCTTC.

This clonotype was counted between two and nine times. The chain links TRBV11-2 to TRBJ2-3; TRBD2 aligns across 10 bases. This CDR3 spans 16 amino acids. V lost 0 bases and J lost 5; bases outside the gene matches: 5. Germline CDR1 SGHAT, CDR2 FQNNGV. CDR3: CASSLEAGGQGDTQYF. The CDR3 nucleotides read TGTGCCAGCAGCTTAGAAGCGGGGGGGCAGGGAGATACGCAGTATTTT.

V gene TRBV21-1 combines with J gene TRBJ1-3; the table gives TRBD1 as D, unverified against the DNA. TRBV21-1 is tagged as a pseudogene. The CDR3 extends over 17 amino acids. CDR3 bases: TGTGCCAGCAGCACCCCCGGGACGGACCGCTCTGGAAACACCATATATTTT. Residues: CASSTPGTDRSGNTIYF.

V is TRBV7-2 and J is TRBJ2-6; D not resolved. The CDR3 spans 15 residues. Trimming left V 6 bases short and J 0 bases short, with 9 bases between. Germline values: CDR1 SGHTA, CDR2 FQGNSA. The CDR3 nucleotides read TGTGCCAGCAGTCTACAAGACTCTGGGGCCAACGTCCTGACTTTC. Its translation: CASSLQDSGANVLTF.

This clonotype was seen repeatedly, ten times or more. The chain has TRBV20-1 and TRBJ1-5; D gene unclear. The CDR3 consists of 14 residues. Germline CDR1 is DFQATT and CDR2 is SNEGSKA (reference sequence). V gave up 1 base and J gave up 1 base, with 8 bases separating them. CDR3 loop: CSARGGGSNQPQHF. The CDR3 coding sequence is TGCAGTGCTAGAGGGGGAGGAAGCAATCAGCCCCAGCATTTT.